Shown below are 17 T cell receptor beta chains from a single sample sequenced in a study of Graves' ophthalmopathy and Graves' hyperthyroidism. RNA served as the template for amplifying TCR beta CDR3 regions. An initial RT-PCR round employing HTBI primers preceded a second-round multiplex PCR. TCRdb re-derived calls from the multiplex PCR reads in MiXCR, one entry per CDR3 protein. The sample yields over a million distinct CDR3 sequences, about two fifths seen once. The sequenced sample was peripheral blood or thyroid tissue (not recorded which). Every receptor here comes from an adult man with Graves' hyperthyroidism.

This sequence joins TRBV20-1 and TRBJ2-5; D perhaps matches TRBD1 (6 bases). Germline V gives CDR1 DFQATT, CDR2 SNEGSKA (reference sequence). This CDR3 contains 15 residues. V was shortened by 6 bases and J by 1 base, with 18 bases between the two germline ends. The CDR3 sequence: CSAGRDTETQETQYF. In DNA form, the CDR3 reads TGCAGTGCCGGCCGGGACACCGAAACCCAAGAGACCCAGTACTTC.

In this sample, this clonotype turned up many times. The chain joins TRBV5-1 to TRBJ2-7; a weak D match, TRBD1 (6 bases). Deletions cut 4 bases from V and 3 bases from J, with 14 bases between. Per the germline V gene, CDR1 is SGHRS and CDR2 is YFSETQ. The CDR3 consists of 14 residues. CDR3 in DNA: TGCGCCAGCAGCGCTAGAAGGGGGTTCTACGAGCAGTACTTC. Translating it yields CASSARRGFYEQYF.

The chain has TRBV19 and TRBJ2-2; D gene unclear. The CDR3 length is 16 residues. The V end lost 4 bases, the J end lost 5 bases, and 17 bases lay between the germline ends. Germline V CDR1 and CDR2: LNHDA, SQIVND (reference sequence). CDR3 region: CASSKIPGQGTGELFF. The CDR3 bases are TGTGCCAGTAGTAAAATACCGGGCCAAGGGACCGGGGAGCTGTTTTTT.

J is TRBJ2-7 and V is TRBV25-1, with D perhaps matching TRBD1 (6 bases). V was pared by 5 bases and J by 4 bases, with 18 bases between. Germline CDR1 reads MGHDK; CDR2 reads SYGVNS. This CDR3 contains 15 residues. The CDR3 DNA reads TGTGCCAGCAGTTCCGTGAGGGACATCAGATACGAGCAGTACTTC. Encoded protein: CASSSVRDIRYEQYF.

The chain joins TRBV10-3 to TRBJ1-2; D is perhaps TRBD1 (5 bases). The length of the CDR3 is 14 residues. Germline V gene lookup returns CDR1 ENHRY and CDR2 SYGVKD. V lost 7 bases to trimming and J lost 6 bases, with 18 bases between them. CDR3 DNA: TGTGCCATCATCAAGAGTGTAGTGGGGGATGGCTACACCTTC. Translated: CAIIKSVVGDGYTF.

This clonotype came up a few times. Germline and junction disagree at one end, which may indicate a read error. The chain is built from TRBV12-3 or TRBV12-4 and TRBJ1-1; D is ambiguous. This CDR3 region has 11 residues. The CDR3 DNA follows: TGTGTCAGCACTTTGGGCACTGAAGCTTTCTTT. Its translation is CVSTLGTEAFF.

In regard to this clonotype: The conserved phenylalanine or tryptophan is not found at the CDR3 terminus, so this likely reflects a read error. Because the CDR3's place on the DNA is in doubt, the DNA is left out and the CDR3 is given as listed by TCRdb. The rearrangement uses TRBV11-2 and TRBJ2-7; the table assigns TRBD1, which was not confirmed against the DNA. CDR1 is SGHAT, CDR2 FQNNGV, per germline. The CDR3 is made up of 10 amino acids, end residues included. The CDR3 spells CASSLFWLGQ.

This clonotype was observed a single time. This sequence joins TRBV29-1 and TRBJ2-5; a weak D match, TRBD1 (6 bases). This CDR3 is 15 amino acids long. With 6 bases removed from V and 5 bases from J, the gap between germline ends came to 22 bases. Germline V gene sequence: CDR1 SQVTM, CDR2 ANQGSEA. In DNA, the CDR3 is TGCAGCGTGACTAAACAGGGTGGGGGCACGGAGACCCAGTACTTC. Protein product: CSVTKQGGGTETQYF.

Ten or more counts support this clonotype. The J gene is TRBJ2-7, the V gene TRBV20-1; TRBD2 is a possible D gene (6 bases). Trimming left V 6 bases short and J 0 bases short, with 15 bases between. Looked up from germline, CDR1 is DFQATT and CDR2 is SNEGSKA (reference sequence). The CDR3 runs 14 residues. The CDR3 here is CSAPRLENSYEQYF. CDR3 bases: TGCAGTGCGCCTCGACTAGAGAACTCCTACGAGCAGTACTTC.

This chain connects TRBV9 to TRBJ2-7, with 8 bases that match TRBD1. The V gene's germline CDR1 is SGDLS and CDR2 YYNGEE. The CDR3 covers 13 residues. J gave up 2 bases and V 7 bases, and 5 bases lay outside the gene matches. CDR3 in amino acids: CASARDRTYEQYF. CDR3 sequence (DNA): TGTGCCAGCGCCCGGGACAGGACCTACGAGCAGTACTTC.

The table lists this clonotype with a few counts. The chain uses TRBV2 and TRBJ2-7; a weak D match, TRBD2 (6 bases). Trimming removed 4 bases at V and 0 bases at J, with 10 bases between. The CDR3 spans 14 residues. CDR1 and CDR2 (germline): SNHLY, FYNNEI. The chain's CDR3 is CASSGGRFSYEQYF. For the CDR3, the DNA is TGTGCCAGCAGTGGAGGGAGGTTCTCCTACGAGCAGTACTTC.

This chain joins TRBV24-1 and TRBJ2-5; 8 bases match TRBD1. Germline loops: CDR1 KGHDR, CDR2 SFDVKD. The CDR3 loop spans 16 amino acids. Trimming cost V 1 base and J 5 bases; bases outside gene matches: 8. For the CDR3, the DNA is TGTGCCACCAGTGATTTTCGGGCAGGGGGCAGGGAGACCCAGTACTTC. This codes for CATSDFRAGGRETQYF.

CDR3 loop: CASSELAGGAGTQYF. CDR3 sequence (DNA): TGTGCCAGCAGTGAACTAGCGGGGGGGGCCGGGACCCAGTACTTC. V gene TRBV6-5 combines with J gene TRBJ2-5; TRBD2 matches 13 bases. There are 15 residues in the CDR3. The germline CDR1 and CDR2 sequences are MNHEY and SVGAGI. The V and J ends lost 5 bases and 7 bases, in that order; junction bases with no gene match: 7.

The chain carries TRBV24-1 and TRBJ1-2; 10 nucleotides match TRBD1. Trimming took 5 bases from V and 3 from J; bases not matched to a gene: 2. Germline V gives CDR1 KGHDR, CDR2 SFDVKD. This CDR3 has 14 amino acids. The chain's CDR3 is CATSGGQGHYGYTF. The CDR3 DNA sequence: TGTGCCACCAGTGGGGGACAGGGGCACTATGGCTACACCTTC.

This chain joins TRBV10-3 and TRBJ1-4; D remains unclear. This CDR3 spans 13 amino acids. The germline V gene encodes CDR1 ENHRY and CDR2 SYGVKD. Deletions cut 4 bases from V and 4 bases from J, with 7 bases between. This CDR3 reads CAISVSVNEKLFF. The DNA of the CDR3 is TGTGCCATCAGTGTTTCAGTTAATGAAAAACTGTTTTTT.

This clonotype was seen many times. The rearrangement links TRBV2 to TRBJ2-6; possibly TRBD1 for D (6 bases). Between the trimmed V and J ends, which lost 10 bases and 3 bases, there was a span of 16 bases. This CDR3 region has 15 residues. In germline, CDR1 is SNHLY, CDR2 FYNNEI. CDR3 residues: CATTTTGLGANVLTF. The CDR3 DNA reads as TGTGCCACCACCACCACAGGGCTTGGGGCCAACGTCCTGACTTTC.

For the CDR3, the DNA is TGTGCCTGGAGTGTACGACAGGGAAAACTGTTTTTT. This codes for CAWSVRQGKLFF. This sequence joins TRBV30 and TRBJ1-4, with TRBD1 identical over 7 bases. This CDR3 comprises 12 residues. The trim removed 0 bases at V and 10 bases at J, leaving 2 bases unmatched. Germline V gene data show CDR1 as GTSNPN and CDR2 as SVGIG (reference sequence).